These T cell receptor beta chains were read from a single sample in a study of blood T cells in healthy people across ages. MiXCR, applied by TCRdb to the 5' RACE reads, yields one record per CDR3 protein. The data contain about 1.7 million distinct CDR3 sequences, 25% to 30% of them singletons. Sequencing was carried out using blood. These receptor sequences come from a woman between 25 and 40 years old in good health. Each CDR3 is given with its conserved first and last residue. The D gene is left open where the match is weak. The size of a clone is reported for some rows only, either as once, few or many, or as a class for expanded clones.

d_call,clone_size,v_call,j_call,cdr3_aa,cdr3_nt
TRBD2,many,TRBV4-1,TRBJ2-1,CASSQGWSSGGNEQFF,TGCGCCAGCAGCCAAGGATGGAGTAGCGGGGGCAATGAGCAGTTCTTC
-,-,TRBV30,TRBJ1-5,CAWSRAGIQPQHF,TGTGCCTGGAGTAGGGCGGGGATTCAGCCCCAGCATTTT
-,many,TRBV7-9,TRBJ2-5,CATLGGETQYF,TGTGCCACCTTAGGTGGGGAGACCCAGTACTTC
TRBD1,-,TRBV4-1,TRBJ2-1,CASSQAPGDRDYEQFF,TGCGCCAGCAGCCAGGCCCCTGGGGACAGAGACTACGAGCAGTTCTTC
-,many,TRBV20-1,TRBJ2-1,CSARGATSYNEQFF,TGCAGTGCGCGGGGTGCCACCTCCTACAATGAGCAGTTCTTC
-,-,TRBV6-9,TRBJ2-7,CASRISSEQYF,TGTGCCAGCAGAATTTCTAGCGAGCAGTACTTC
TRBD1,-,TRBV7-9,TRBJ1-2,CASSGDRELNYGYTF,TGTGCCAGCAGCGGGGACAGGGAGCTTAACTATGGCTACACCTTC
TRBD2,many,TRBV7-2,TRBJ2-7,CASSPRPGTSAYEQYF,TGTGCCAGCAGCCCTAGGCCCGGGACTAGCGCCTACGAGCAGTACTTC
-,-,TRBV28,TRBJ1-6,CASSLPQGFGSPLHF,TGTGCCAGCAGTTTACCCCAGGGTTTCGGTTCACCCCTCCACTTT
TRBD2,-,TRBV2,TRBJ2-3,CASSERGAHLTDTQYF,TGTGCCAGCAGTGAGCGGGGGGCCCACCTCACAGATACGCAGTATTTT
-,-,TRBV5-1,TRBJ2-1,CASSSGEGTGNEQFF,TGCGCCAGCAGCTCCGGAGAGGGCACTGGCAATGAGCAGTTCTTC
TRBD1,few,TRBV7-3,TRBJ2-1,CASSPTDRGSYNEQFF,TGTGCCAGCAGCCCAACTGACAGGGGGTCCTACAATGAGCAGTTCTTC
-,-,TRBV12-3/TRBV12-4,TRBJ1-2,CVSSFRKLPNYGYTF,TGTGTCAGCAGTTTTAGAAAACTTCCTAACTATGGCTACACCTTC
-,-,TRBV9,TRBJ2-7,CASSDREGHEQYF,TGTGCCAGCAGCGACAGGGAGGGCCACGAGCAGTACTTC
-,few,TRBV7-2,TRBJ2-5,CASSSDRLRYQETQYF,TGTGCCAGCAGCTCAGATCGTTTGCGGTACCAAGAGACCCAGTACTTC
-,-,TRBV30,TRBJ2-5,CAWSVRRGGEQYF,TGTGCCTGGAGTGTACGTCGGGGAGGTGAGCAGTACTTC
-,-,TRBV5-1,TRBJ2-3,CASRVGKSNTQYF,TGCGCCAGCAGGGTAGGAAAGTCGAATACGCAGTATTTT
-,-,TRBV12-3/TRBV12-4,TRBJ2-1,CASSFRGPADNEQFF,TGTGCCAGCAGTTTTAGGGGACCAGCGGACAATGAGCAGTTCTTC
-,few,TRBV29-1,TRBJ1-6,CSVEGQDNSPLHF,TGCAGCGTTGAAGGCCAGGATAATTCACCCCTCCACTTT
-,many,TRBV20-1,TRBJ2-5,CSARAGDFSQSQETQYF,TGCAGTGCTAGAGCAGGGGACTTCTCACAATCTCAAGAGACCCAGTACTTC
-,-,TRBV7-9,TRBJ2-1,CASSLWKGDWGYNEQFF,TGTGCCAGCAGCTTATGGAAAGGAGACTGGGGCTACAATGAGCAGTTCTTC
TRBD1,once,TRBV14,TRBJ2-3,CASSQTGGLRTDTQYF,TGTGCCAGCAGCCAAACAGGGGGCCTTCGGACAGATACGCAGTATTTT
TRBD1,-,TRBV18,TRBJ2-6,CASSHLDRAASSGANVLTF,TGTGCCAGCTCCCATTTGGACAGGGCGGCTAGCTCTGGGGCCAACGTCCTGACTTTC
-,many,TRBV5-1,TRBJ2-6,CASSSKDASSGANVLTF,TGCGCCAGCAGCTCTAAGGACGCTTCCTCTGGGGCCAACGTCCTGACTTTC
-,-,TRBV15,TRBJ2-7,CATSSPRQNDEQYF,TGTGCCACCAGCAGCCCGAGACAGAACGACGAGCAGTACTTC
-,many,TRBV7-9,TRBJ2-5,CASSLGTETQYF,TGTGCCAGCAGCTTGGGTACAGAGACCCAGTACTTC
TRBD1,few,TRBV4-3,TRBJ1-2,CASSQDWTQGYGYTF,TGCGCCAGCAGCCAAGATTGGACACAGGGGTATGGCTACACCTTC
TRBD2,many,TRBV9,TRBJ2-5,CASSVVAGGLSETQYF,TGTGCCAGCAGCGTAGTTGCGGGGGGGCTGAGTGAGACCCAGTACTTC